This T cell receptor (beta chain) is drawn from a study of identical twins. MiXCR, applied by TCRdb to the 5' RACE reads, yields one record per CDR3 protein. The table has around 530,000 distinct CDR3 sequences, nearly 15% seen once; the top ten hold around 0.48%. This clonotype appeared a few times. Germline CDR1 reads SGHRS; CDR2 reads YFSETQ. The CDR3 is made up of 17 amino acids. V lost 3 bases, J lost 1 base, and 9 bases stayed unmatched. The same data also went into a second study, on yellow fever vaccine responses in identical twins.

The V call is TRBV5-1, the J call TRBJ2-2; TRBD1 aligns across 7 bases. The sequence derives from a woman aged 18-29 years in good health. The sample was CD4+ T cells sorted from blood. In DNA form, the CDR3 reads TGCGCCAGCAGCTCGATAAGACAGGGTTTGAACACCGGGGAGCTGTTTTTT. It translates to CASSSIRQGLNTGELFF.